The subject of this entry is one T cell receptor beta chain. This sample was included in a study of blood T cell repertoires in COVID-19. Across the whole study: Sources were T cells, B-cell-depleted T cells, or PBMCs; the material itself was cDNA or gDNA.

Using immunoSEQ multiplex PCR, the repertoire was profiled, and TCRdb retains in-frame clones only, with some absent. The sample consists of a few hundred thousand clones, roughly 90% of them appearing once. The CDR3 has 17 residues. CDR1 is MGHRA and CDR2 is YSYEKL in the germline V gene. The V end lost 0 bases, the J end lost 2 bases, and 15 bases lay between the germline ends. The sequenced material came from PBMCs or T cells enriched from blood (not recorded which). V and J are TRBV4-1 and TRBJ2-3; D perhaps matches TRBD2 (5 bases). The TCR was taken from a young woman who had recovered from COVID-19. Written as DNA, the CDR3 is TGCGCCAGCAGCCAAGATACCATCCAGCGGAACACAGATACGCAGTATTTT. Protein sequence: CASSQDTIQRNTDTQYF.